What follows are 10 T cell receptor beta chains derived from one specimen sequenced in a study of shared clonotypes between healthy human individuals. TCRdb keeps only in-frame clones here, not all; method: immunoSEQ multiplex PCR. The data contain about 480,000 clones, about three quarters of them singletons. Sequencing was performed on PBMCs. These receptors came from a woman aged 40 to 55 in good health. Some clones in this sample may be carry-over from other donors' samples.

This chain links TRBV28 with TRBJ2-2; no clear D. With 6 bases removed from V and 5 bases from J, the gap between germline ends came to 10 bases. The CDR3 consists of 13 residues. The V gene's germline CDR1 is MDHEN and CDR2 SYDVKM. The CDR3 bases are TGTGCCAGCAGGTCCGTGGTTACCGGGGAGCTGTTTTTT. Its translation: CASRSVVTGELFF.

The chain is built from TRBV7-3 and TRBJ2-5; D unclear. Deletions cut 2 bases from V and 1 base from J, with 8 bases between. This CDR3 has 14 residues. The germline V gene has CDR1 SGHTA and CDR2 FQGTGA. This CDR3 reads CASSLVGSQETQYF. Written as DNA, the CDR3 is TGTGCCAGCAGCTTAGTCGGATCCCAAGAGACCCAGTACTTC.

This clone has more than one count but fewer than ten. This rearrangement joins TRBV5-1 to TRBJ1-1; 7 nucleotides agree with TRBD1. This CDR3 comprises 15 residues. The junction had 9 bases not matched to a gene; V was cut back by 3 bases and J by 4 bases. Germline V gives CDR1 SGHRS, CDR2 YFSETQ. CDR3 region: CASSSTRGGITEAFF. DNA for the CDR3: TGCGCCAGCAGCTCCACCAGGGGGGGTATCACTGAAGCTTTCTTT.

The chain links TRBV5-1 to TRBJ2-2, with D maybe TRBD2 (6 bases). The CDR3 is 17 amino acids. Germline V gene sequence: CDR1 SGHRS, CDR2 YFSETQ. Trimming took off 4 bases at V and 3 bases at J, with 19 bases between the two ends. The CDR3 region is CASSPLTQTRYTGELFF. The DNA for the CDR3 is TGCGCCAGCAGCCCCCTAACCCAGACTAGATACACCGGGGAGCTGTTTTTT.

The chain recombines TRBV10-2 with TRBJ1-4; D uncertain. The V gene's germline CDR1 is WSHSY and CDR2 SAAADI. CDR3 length: 13 residues. Trimming removed 3 bases from V and 8 bases from J, with 10 bases in between. DNA of the CDR3: TGCGCCAGCAGTGACCCCGGCGGAGAAAAACTGTTTTTT. It yields the protein CASSDPGGEKLFF.

The rearrangement uses TRBV7-9 and TRBJ2-1; 9 nucleotides align to TRBD1. The CDR3 covers 16 residues. Looked up from germline, CDR1 is SEHNR and CDR2 is FQNEAQ (reference sequence). V lost 4 bases to trimming and J lost 9 bases; unmatched junction nucleotides: 13. The DNA for the CDR3 is TGTGCCAGCAGCTCCGGGACAGGGAGGATGAGGGCTGAGCAGTTCTTC. Translating it yields CASSSGTGRMRAEQFF.

The chain joins TRBV30 to TRBJ2-3, with D perhaps matching TRBD1 or TRBD2 (7 bases each). V dropped 5 bases and J dropped 0 bases, with 15 bases sitting between them. The germline gives CDR1 GTSNPN, CDR2 SVGIG (reference sequence). This CDR3 comprises 15 residues. The CDR3 loop reads CAWGRGGTSTDTQYF. The CDR3 coding sequence is TGTGCCTGGGGCAGGGGGGGAACTAGCACAGATACGCAGTATTTT.

The chain's CDR3 is CATSRETGARYEQYF. DNA of the CDR3: TGTGCCACCAGCAGGGAGACAGGAGCGCGTTACGAGCAGTACTTC. V usage is TRBV15 and J usage is TRBJ2-7; D is possibly TRBD1 (6 bases). This CDR3 is 15 amino acids long. V lost 3 bases to trimming and J lost 4 bases, with 16 bases between them. Germline CDR1 is LNHNV and CDR2 is YYDKDF (reference sequence). The variable domain in full, with the rest retrieved from reference TRBV15 and TRBJ2-7, is DAMVIQNPRYQVTQFGKPVTLSCSQTLNHNVMYWYQQKSSQAPKLLFHYYDKDFNNEADTPDNFQSRRPNTSFCFLDIRSPGLGDTAMYLCATSRETGARYEQYFGPGTRLTVT.

The genes are TRBV5-6 and TRBJ1-2; 11 bases line up with TRBD1. The CDR3 runs 15 residues. Germline V gene data show CDR1 as SGHDT and CDR2 as YYEEEE. V lost 0 bases and J lost 6; bases outside the gene matches: 4. CDR3 in DNA: TGTGCCAGCAGCTTGGCAGGGACAGGGGGGAATGGCTACACCTTC. This translates into CASSLAGTGGNGYTF.

V usage is TRBV28 and J usage is TRBJ2-4, with 8 positions matching TRBD1. CDR1 MDHEN and CDR2 SYDVKM come from the germline V gene. The CDR3 covers 14 residues. Trimming took 6 bases from V and 8 from J; bases not matched to a gene: 9. The CDR3 coding sequence is TGTGCCAGCAGCCCAGGGGGCCCCCTGGACATTCAGTACTTC. It codes for CASSPGGPLDIQYF.